This T cell receptor beta chain came from a study of blood T cell repertoires in COVID-19 (dated by TCRdb to between 2020 and 2021). Study-level background: Samples covering the acute and convalescent phases of COVID-19 were provided by collaborators in the United States, Italy and Spain. The material from the prospective study consisted of cDNA or gDNA derived from T cells, B-cell-depleted T cells, or PBMCs. Deeply sampled blood TCRbeta repertoires from subjects exposed to, actively infected with, or recovered from COVID-19 were included in the dataset. The repertoires were made available in a free public database intended to serve as a resource for research on the immune response to SARS-CoV-2. The samples were drawn from two sources: the first 160 participants of the ongoing ImmuneRACE study, and 1,000 to 1,500 subjects contributed by 6 global collaborators. A de-identified subject ID, COVID-19 status, age in years and sex were almost always included in the sample metadata. Where HLA class I and class II types were available, the types were taken from metadata supplied by the sample provider, not from assay-based typing. What the study reported, not specific to this receptor: The amount of clinical and demographic metadata varied by source and participant and was provided uncurated.

The immunoSEQ Assay, a bias-controlled multiplex PCR, was used to amplify TCRbeta CDR3 regions from genomic DNA. Regarding the original processing steps: The number of nucleated cells in each sample was estimated by amplification of reference gene primers within the assay. To quantify the absolute abundance of each unique TCRbeta CDR3 rearrangement, sequence reads were collapsed and filtered. For each sample, productive Simpson clonality was calculated as the square root of Simpson's diversity index across productive rearrangements. TCRdb's version of the immuneACCESS table is confined to in-frame rearrangements and falls short of the full clone set. An unresolved V gene accounts for under half of the shortfall where checked; the remainder is of unknown origin. V and J calls and clone size come straight from that table; D and trimming were deduced from the DNA. This sample holds about 270,000 clones; approximately 77% were observed only once. The ten largest clones take up around 3.2% of the sample.

Each collaborating institution followed its own protocols to collect whole blood in K2EDTA tubes. For TCRbeta analysis, collaborators shipped samples as frozen whole blood, isolated PBMCs, or DNA extracted from either of those sample types. A note on this clone: Its target antigen remains unknown. Base qualities are not recorded, but no much larger clone differs from it by a single base.

Relative to germline, V is missing 0 bases and J is missing 7 bases, with 12 bases of the junction outside any gene match. CDR1 and CDR2, looked up from the germline V gene (reference sequence), are SGHNT and YYREEE. Including cysteine and phenylalanine, the CDR3 has 18 amino acids. Left in the record is the CDR3 DNA by itself, 54 bases read in frame from the first base. The TCR originated in a woman between 18 and 29 years old with acute or convalescent COVID-19. Recombination linked TRBV5-4 to TRBJ2-1, and 11 junctional nucleotides match TRBD2. Material for sequencing was peripheral blood. This receptor carries the CDR3 CASSLALVTSGKVNEQFF. The sequenced DNA is TGTGCCAGCAGCTTGGCCTTAGTGACTAGCGGGAAAGTGAATGAGCAGTTCTTC.